One sample yielded the 17 T cell receptor beta chains listed below, sequenced in a study of CD8 T cells in ankylosing spondylitis. The study's findings and limits: Characteristic of ankylosing spondylitis blood, it appeared, was a TCR beta motif comprising roughly eight highly homologous variants.

Which antigens these TCRs recognize remains unknown. TCRdb passed the 5' RACE reads through MiXCR, listing each CDR3 protein once. The sample contains 350,000 to 450,000 distinct CDR3 sequences, roughly a quarter of which appear only once. The sample was blood, either unsorted or a sorted T cell fraction (not recorded which). These receptors came from a male donor with ankylosing spondylitis.

V gene TRBV9 combines with J gene TRBJ1-3; a possible D gene is TRBD1 (5 bases). This CDR3 region has 15 residues. CDR1 is SGDLS and CDR2 is YYNGEE in the germline V gene. Between the trimmed V and J ends, which lost 2 bases and 2 bases, there was a span of 11 bases. This chain's CDR3 is CASSVGGGTGNTIYF. CDR3 nucleotides: TGTGCCAGCAGCGTGGGGGGGGGAACTGGAAACACCATATATTTT.

This clonotype was observed a few times. The chain combines TRBV18 with TRBJ2-5, with D possibly TRBD1 on 5 matching bases. Germline V lookup: CDR1 KGHSH, CDR2 LQKENI. This CDR3 has 13 amino acids. Trimming pared 3 bases from V and 4 bases from J, leaving 9 bases between. The CDR3 protein is CASSPKGLETQYF. CDR3 in DNA: TGTGCCAGCTCACCGAAGGGGTTAGAGACCCAGTACTTC. Full variable domain (missing parts from reference TRBV18 and TRBJ2-5): NAGVMQNPRHLVRRRGQEARLRCSPMKGHSHVYWYRQLPEEGLKFMVYLQKENIIDESGMPKERFSAEFPKEGPSILRIQQVVRGDSAAYFCASSPKGLETQYFGPGTRLLVL.

This clonotype was seen more than once but under ten times. J is TRBJ1-1 and V is TRBV29-1, with a tentative D call TRBD1 (5 bases). This CDR3 comprises 12 residues. In germline, CDR1 is SQVTM, CDR2 ANQGSEA. Trimming cost V 5 bases and J 4 bases, with 11 bases left between them. The CDR3 region has the DNA TGCAGCGTTCCCCCCGGGGCCACTGAAGCTTTCTTT. Translated, it gives CSVPPGATEAFF.

This clonotype was found a few times. The chain carries TRBV28 and TRBJ2-1; D not certain. Deletions cut 5 bases from V and 0 bases from J, with 17 bases between. This CDR3 has 17 residues. Looked up from germline, CDR1 is MDHEN and CDR2 is SYDVKM. In nucleotides, the CDR3 is TGTGCCAGCAGTCCTATTCCAGGACGTAGCTCCTACAATGAGCAGTTCTTC. This translates into CASSPIPGRSSYNEQFF. Based on the CDR3 plus reference TRBV28 and TRBJ2-1, the full variable domain is DVKVTQSSRYLVKRTGEKVFLECVQDMDHENMFWYRQDPGLGLRLIYFSYDVKMKEKGDIPEGYSVSREKKERFSLILESASTNQTSMYLCASSPIPGRSSYNEQFFGPGTRLTVL.

This clonotype was picked up a small number of times. The chain uses TRBV11-2 and TRBJ2-1, with 10 bases fitting TRBD2. This CDR3 is 15 amino acids long. V lost 3 bases to trimming and J lost 4 bases; unmatched junction nucleotides: 3. Germline V CDR1 and CDR2: SGHAT, FQNNGV. CDR3 sequence (DNA): TGTGCCAGCAGCTTCGGGACTAGCGAGTACAATGAGCAGTTCTTC. The encoded protein is CASSFGTSEYNEQFF.

This clonotype was recorded a few times. The chain links TRBV15 to TRBJ1-2; D is unclear. The ends were cut back, 5 bases at V and 0 bases at J, with 7 bases in the middle. This CDR3 contains 13 residues. Germline values: CDR1 LNHNV, CDR2 YYDKDF (reference sequence). The CDR3 here is CATSSKTNYGYTF. DNA for the CDR3: TGTGCCACCAGCTCCAAAACTAACTATGGCTACACCTTC. Drawing the rest from reference TRBV15 and TRBJ1-2, the complete variable domain is DAMVIQNPRYQVTQFGKPVTLSCSQTLNHNVMYWYQQKSSQAPKLLFHYYDKDFNNEADTPDNFQSRRPNTSFCFLDIRSPGLGDTAMYLCATSSKTNYGYTFGSGTRLTVV.

This clonotype was picked up a small number of times. V usage is TRBV20-1 and J usage is TRBJ2-2; a weak D match, TRBD1 (5 bases). CDR3 length equals 16 residues. Germline V gene data show CDR1 as DFQATT and CDR2 as SNEGSKA (reference sequence). V was shortened by 0 bases and J by 6 bases, with 17 bases between the two germline ends. The CDR3: CSARDRGGARSGELFF. DNA for the CDR3: TGCAGTGCTAGAGATCGTGGTGGGGCGCGGTCCGGGGAGCTGTTTTTT.

The V and J genes are TRBV18 and TRBJ2-4, with no clear D. Trimming pared 6 bases from V and 1 base from J, leaving 10 bases between. Germline CDR1 reads KGHSH; CDR2 reads LQKENI. The CDR3 has 14 residues. CDR3 loop: CASSPDAAKNIQYF. The DNA of the CDR3 is TGTGCCAGCTCCCCGGACGCGGCCAAAAACATTCAGTACTTC.

The chain couples TRBV12-3 or TRBV12-4 to TRBJ1-5; D is ambiguous. Trimming left V 5 bases short and J 9 bases short, with 11 bases between. This CDR3 is built from 12 residues. The CDR3 bases are TGTGCCAGCAGTCGGACGGTTCCGCCCCAGCATTTT. Protein sequence: CASSRTVPPQHF.

The CDR3 region is CSARGTSNQPQHF. The CDR3 DNA is TGCAGTGCTAGAGGAACTAGCAATCAGCCCCAGCATTTT. The chain recombines TRBV20-1 with TRBJ1-5; D ambiguous. From germline, CDR1 is DFQATT and CDR2 SNEGSKA (reference sequence). This CDR3 is built from 13 residues. V lost 1 base and J lost 0, with 4 bases in between.

CDR3 amino acids: CARGAGNEQFF. CDR3 DNA sequence: TGTGCGCGGGGGGCCGGTAATGAGCAGTTCTTC. This chain uses TRBV7-9 with TRBJ2-1, with 8 bases aligning to TRBD2. The CDR3 length is 11 residues. CDR1 SEHNR and CDR2 FQNEAQ come from the germline V gene (reference sequence). Full variable domain (outside the CDR3, taken from reference TRBV7-9 and TRBJ2-1): DTGVSQNPRHKITKRGQNVTFRCDPISEHNRLYWYRQTLGQGPEFLTYFQNEAQLEKSRLLSDRFSAERPKGSFSTLEIQRTEQGDSAMYLCARGAGNEQFFGPGTRLTVL.

This clonotype was seen ten or more times. The CDR3 bases are TGTGCCAGCAGCAACCGGGACAGGGGAAACATTCAGTACTTC. Its protein product is CASSNRDRGNIQYF. The V gene is TRBV12-3 or TRBV12-4, the J gene TRBJ2-4; 10 bases are shared with TRBD1. This CDR3 is 14 amino acids long. Germline trimming cut 6 bases from V and 6 bases from J; bases unmatched to any gene: 5.

The chain is built from TRBV12-3 or TRBV12-4 and TRBJ2-1; 7 bases fit TRBD2. J was trimmed by 0 bases and V by 7 bases; bases with no gene match: 6. CDR3 length: 15 residues. CDR3: CASTRAGSSYNEQFF. CDR3 nucleotide sequence: TGTGCCAGCACCAGAGCGGGGAGCTCCTACAATGAGCAGTTCTTC.

The chain employs TRBV7-2 and TRBJ1-2, with a weak D call TRBD1 (5 bases). The CDR3 consists of 14 residues. With 1 base removed from V and 10 bases from J, the gap between germline ends came to 16 bases. Germline V gene lookup returns CDR1 SGHTA and CDR2 FQGNSA. The CDR3 region has the DNA TGTGCCAGCAGCTTAGAAACCTGGTCAGGGAACTACACCTTC. Amino acids: CASSLETWSGNYTF.

The rearrangement links TRBV20-1 to TRBJ1-4, with a tentative D call TRBD1 (5 bases). CDR1 and CDR2 (germline): DFQATT, SNEGSKA (reference sequence). The CDR3 runs 15 residues. V was cut by 6 bases and J by 5 bases, with 19 bases left in between. The CDR3 region is CSARQTDFKNEKLFF. CDR3 nucleotide sequence: TGCAGTGCGAGACAGACAGATTTTAAAAATGAAAAACTGTTTTTT.

The gene calls are TRBV5-6 and TRBJ2-7, with D hard to call. Looked up from germline, CDR1 is SGHDT and CDR2 is YYEEEE. Trimming took 6 bases from V and 3 from J, leaving 19 bases between them. The CDR3 runs to 15 residues. The CDR3 sequence: CASTSSIRTDYEQYF. CDR3 bases: TGTGCCAGCACGTCATCGATTCGGACCGACTACGAGCAGTACTTC.

This clonotype was observed a handful of times. V and J are TRBV15 and TRBJ2-5; D is perhaps TRBD2 (5 bases). The germline V gene encodes CDR1 LNHNV and CDR2 YYDKDF (reference sequence). This CDR3 is 15 amino acids long. Deletions cut 4 bases from V and 4 bases from J, with 16 bases between. CDR3 nucleotides: TGTGCCACCAGCAATCAGCCCCGGGAAGGAGAGACCCAGTACTTC. Translated, it gives CATSNQPREGETQYF.